Listed below are T cell receptor beta chains from one sample, sequenced in a study of a mutant IDH1 vaccine in newly diagnosed glioma. The table came from immunoSEQ multiplex PCR; TCRdb's copy has only in-frame clones and leaves some out. The sample includes some 95,000 clones, about 80% of them seen just once. The source was PBMCs, collected from a glioma patient treated with radiotherapy, temozolomide or both. Receptor source: a man aged 35-49 years with glioma. The CDR3 runs from the conserved cysteine through the conserved F or W. The D gene is left open where the match is weak. Where a row states a size, it is once, few, many or the class of an expanded clone; other rows omit it.

TRBV2	.	few	TRBJ1-1	CASSQTLNTEAFF	TGTGCCAGCAGTCAGACTCTGAACACTGAAGCTTTCTTT
TRBV19	.	few	TRBJ1-5	CASSTRGGAAQPQHF	TGTGCCAGTAGTACCCGAGGGGGGGCAGCTCAGCCCCAGCATTTT
TRBV5-6	.	.	TRBJ2-1	CASSLRLYNEQFF	TGTGCCAGCAGCTTACGGCTCTACAATGAGCAGTTCTTC
TRBV4-1	TRBD1	.	TRBJ1-1	CASSLQTTGGVNTEAFF	TGCGCCAGCAGCTTACAGACGACAGGGGGAGTAAACACTGAAGCTTTCTTT
TRBV13	.	.	TRBJ1-4	CASSLGQGEKLFF	TGTGCCAGCAGCTTAGGACAGGGCGAAAAACTGTTTTTT
TRBV14	TRBD1	once	TRBJ1-1	CASSQSAGGVTEAFF	TGTGCCAGCAGCCAGTCGGCAGGGGGCGTCACTGAAGCTTTCTTT
TRBV11-2	.	.	TRBJ2-7	CASSLDRGSAEQYF	TGTGCCAGCAGCTTAGATCGCGGGTCGGCCGAGCAGTACTTC
TRBV4-1	.	.	TRBJ1-4	CASSQESRPDEKLFF	TGCGCCAGCAGCCAAGAATCCCGACCGGATGAAAAACTGTTTTTT
TRBV11-2	.	few	TRBJ2-3	CASSLFSGGLDTQYF	TGTGCCAGCAGCTTATTTTCCGGGGGGCTTGATACGCAGTATTTT
TRBV6-5	TRBD1	few	TRBJ1-1	CASSSSGGNTEAFF	TGTGCCAGCAGTTCGTCAGGGGGGAACACTGAAGCTTTCTTT
TRBV4-3	.	.	TRBJ1-1	CASSQDLGVNTEAFF	TGCGCCAGCAGCCAAGACTTAGGAGTGAACACTGAAGCTTTCTTT
TRBV7-8	.	.	TRBJ1-6	CASSLVGVRGGPLHF	TGTGCCAGCAGCTTAGTGGGGGTGCGGGGCGGTCCCCTCCACTTT
TRBV7-8	.	.	TRBJ2-3	CASSLDSSTDTQYF	TGTGCCAGCAGCCTGGACAGTAGCACAGATACGCAGTATTTT
TRBV7-6	TRBD2	.	TRBJ2-1	CASSPFGAGGPAYNEQFF	TGTGCCAGCAGCCCGTTTGGAGCGGGGGGTCCTGCCTACAATGAGCAGTTCTTC
TRBV4-1	.	.	TRBJ1-3	CASSQDQRQGLSGNTIYF	TGCGCCAGCAGCCAAGATCAGAGGCAGGGCCTCTCTGGAAACACCATATATTTT
TRBV10-2	.	few	TRBJ1-1	CASSVIIGGTEAFF	TGCGCCAGCAGTGTGATTATAGGGGGAACTGAAGCTTTCTTT
TRBV11-2	TRBD1	.	TRBJ1-6	CASSSTGGRNSPLHF	TGTGCCAGCAGCTCAACAGGGGGCAGGAATTCACCCCTCCACTTT
TRBV7-9	.	.	TRBJ2-1	CASSSPEGVYNEQFF	TGTGCCAGCAGCTCGCCGGAGGGGGTATACAATGAGCAGTTCTTC
TRBV9	.	.	TRBJ1-1	CASSVELGRGLNTEAFF	TGTGCCAGCAGCGTAGAATTGGGCCGGGGCCTAAACACTGAAGCTTTCTTT
TRBV27	.	.	TRBJ2-7	CASSLKHSYEQYF	TGTGCCAGCAGTTTAAAACATTCCTACGAGCAGTACTTC
TRBV7-2	TRBD2	.	TRBJ2-1	CASSLVPSGRANEQFF	TGTGCCAGCAGCTTAGTTCCCAGCGGGAGGGCTAATGAGCAGTTCTTC
TRBV11-2	.	.	TRBJ1-2	CASSSWGDGYTF	TGTGCCAGCAGCTCATGGGGGGATGGCTACACCTTC
TRBV5-5	TRBD1	.	TRBJ1-2	CASSAQGARDYGYTF	TGTGCCAGCAGCGCACAGGGGGCGCGGGACTATGGCTACACCTTC
TRBV27	.	.	TRBJ1-5	CASSAQGLGNQPQHF	TGTGCCAGCAGCGCACAGGGCTTAGGCAATCAGCCCCAGCATTTT
TRBV19	TRBD2	once	TRBJ2-3	CASTPRGGTDTQYF	TGTGCCAGTACCCCCCGGGGGGGCACAGATACGCAGTATTTT
TRBV30	.	.	TRBJ2-5	CAWSVLRQETQYF	TGTGCCTGGAGTGTACTCAGACAAGAGACCCAGTACTTC
TRBV5-1	.	.	TRBJ1-1	CASSLSGANRGDEAFF	TGCGCCAGCAGCTTGTCGGGGGCGAATCGTGGTGATGAAGCTTTCTTT
TRBV18	.	few	TRBJ1-1	CASSPEVGNTEAFF	TGTGCCAGCTCACCTGAGGTGGGAAACACTGAAGCTTTCTTT
TRBV5-1	.	.	TRBJ2-7	CASSLPLGLSEQYF	TGCGCCAGCAGCCTGCCCCTGGGCCTGTCCGAGCAGTACTTC
TRBV30	.	.	TRBJ1-4	CAWSVRGSNEKLFF	TGTGCCTGGAGTGTAAGGGGGAGTAATGAAAAACTGTTTTTT
TRBV5-1	.	many	TRBJ1-1	CASSLSRLRTGMNTEAFF	TGCGCCAGCAGCTTGAGTCGGCTACGCACAGGGATGAACACTGAAGCTTTCTTT
TRBV19	.	once	TRBJ1-3	CASSPRTDSGNTIYF	TGTGCCAGTAGTCCCCGGACAGACTCTGGAAACACCATATATTTT
TRBV4-3	.	.	TRBJ1-4	CASSQGGRTKEKLFF	TGCGCCAGCAGCCAAGGAGGACGCACTAAGGAAAAACTGTTTTTT
TRBV19	.	once	TRBJ1-1	CASSIDPEGNTEAFF	TGTGCCAGTAGTATAGATCCAGAGGGGAACACTGAAGCTTTCTTT
TRBV7-8	.	once	TRBJ2-7	CASSGQNSYEQYF	TGTGCCAGCAGCGGACAGAATTCCTACGAGCAGTACTTC
TRBV5-1	TRBD2	.	TRBJ2-1	CASSLSGRGSYNEQFF	TGCGCCAGCAGCTTAAGCGGGAGGGGTTCCTACAATGAGCAGTTCTTC
TRBV28	.	.	TRBJ1-5	CASSPQRGGNQPQHF	TGTGCCAGCAGTCCCCAGAGGGGTGGCAATCAGCCCCAGCATTTT
TRBV19	TRBD1	.	TRBJ1-1	CASSIDGRDRGAEAFF	TGTGCCAGTAGTATAGACGGCCGGGACAGGGGCGCTGAAGCTTTCTTT
TRBV7-9	.	.	TRBJ1-1	CASSLRETRNTEAFF	TGTGCCAGCAGCTTAAGGGAAACACGGAACACTGAAGCTTTCTTT